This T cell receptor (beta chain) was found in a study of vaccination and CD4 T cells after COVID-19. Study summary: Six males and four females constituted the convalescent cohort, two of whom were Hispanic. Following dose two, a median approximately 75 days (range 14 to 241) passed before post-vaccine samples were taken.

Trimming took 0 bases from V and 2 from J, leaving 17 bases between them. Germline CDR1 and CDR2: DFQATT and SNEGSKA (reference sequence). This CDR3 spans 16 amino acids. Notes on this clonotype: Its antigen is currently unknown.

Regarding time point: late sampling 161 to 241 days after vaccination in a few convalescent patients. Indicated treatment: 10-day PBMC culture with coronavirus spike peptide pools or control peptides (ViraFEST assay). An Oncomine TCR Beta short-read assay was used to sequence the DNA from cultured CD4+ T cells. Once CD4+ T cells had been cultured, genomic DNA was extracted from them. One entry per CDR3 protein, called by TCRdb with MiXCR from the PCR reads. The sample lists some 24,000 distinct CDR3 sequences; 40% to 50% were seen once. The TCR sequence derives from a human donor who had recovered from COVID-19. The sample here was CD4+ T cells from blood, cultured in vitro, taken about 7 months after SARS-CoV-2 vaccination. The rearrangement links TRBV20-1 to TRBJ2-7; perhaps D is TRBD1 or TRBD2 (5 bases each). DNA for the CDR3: TGCAGTGCTAGAGATAGTGAACGGGACCCAGCCTACGAGCAGTACTTC. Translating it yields CSARDSERDPAYEQYF.